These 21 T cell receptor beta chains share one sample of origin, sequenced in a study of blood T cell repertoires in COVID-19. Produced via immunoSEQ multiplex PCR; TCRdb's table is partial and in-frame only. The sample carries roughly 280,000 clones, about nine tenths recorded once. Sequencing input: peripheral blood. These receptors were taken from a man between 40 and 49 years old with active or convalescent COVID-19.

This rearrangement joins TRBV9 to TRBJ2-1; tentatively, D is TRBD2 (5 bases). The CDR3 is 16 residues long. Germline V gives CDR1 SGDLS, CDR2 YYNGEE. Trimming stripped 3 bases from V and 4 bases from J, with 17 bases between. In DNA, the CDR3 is TGTGCCAGCAGCGACAGCGGCGCGGTCATTTACAATGAGCAGTTCTTC. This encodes CASSDSGAVIYNEQFF.

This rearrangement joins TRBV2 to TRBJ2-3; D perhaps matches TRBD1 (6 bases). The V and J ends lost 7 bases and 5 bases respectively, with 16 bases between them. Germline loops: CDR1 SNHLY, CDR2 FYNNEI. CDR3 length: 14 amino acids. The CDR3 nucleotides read TGTGCCAGCACGGACAGCGATACCCTAGATACGCAGTATTTT. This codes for CASTDSDTLDTQYF.

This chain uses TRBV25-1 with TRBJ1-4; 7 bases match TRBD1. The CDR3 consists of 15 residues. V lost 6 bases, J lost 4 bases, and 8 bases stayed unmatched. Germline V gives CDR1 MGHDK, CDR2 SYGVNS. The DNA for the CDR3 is TGTGCCAGCAGCCGGACCGACAGGGATAATGAAAAACTGTTTTTT. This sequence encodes CASSRTDRDNEKLFF.

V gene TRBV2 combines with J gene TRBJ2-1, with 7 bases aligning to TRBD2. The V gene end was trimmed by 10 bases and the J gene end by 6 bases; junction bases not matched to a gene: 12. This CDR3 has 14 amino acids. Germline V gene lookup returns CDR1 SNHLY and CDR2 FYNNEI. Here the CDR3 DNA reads TGTGCCAACGCCAGGAGGGAGGGCCGCAATGAGCAGTTCTTC. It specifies CANARREGRNEQFF.

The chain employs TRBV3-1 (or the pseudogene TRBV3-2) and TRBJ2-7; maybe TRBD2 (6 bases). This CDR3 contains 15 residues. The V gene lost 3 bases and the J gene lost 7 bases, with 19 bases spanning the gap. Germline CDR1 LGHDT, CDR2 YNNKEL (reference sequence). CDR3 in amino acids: CASSHWREETGEQYF. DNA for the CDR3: TGTGCCAGCAGCCATTGGCGGGAAGAAACGGGGGAGCAGTACTTC.

For the CDR3, the DNA is TGTGCCAGCAGGGCGCGTGGGACTATCTACAATGAGCAGTTCTTC. Translated, it gives CASRARGTIYNEQFF. The chain has TRBV6-5 and TRBJ2-1; 7 bases map to TRBD2. V lost 6 bases and J lost 3; bases outside the gene matches: 8. The germline V gene encodes CDR1 MNHEY and CDR2 SVGAGI. The CDR3 has 15 residues.

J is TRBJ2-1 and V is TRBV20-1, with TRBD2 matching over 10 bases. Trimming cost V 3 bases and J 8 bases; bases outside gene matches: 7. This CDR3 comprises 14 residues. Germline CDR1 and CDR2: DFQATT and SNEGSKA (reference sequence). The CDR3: CSASSPSGSYEQFF. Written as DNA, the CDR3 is TGCAGTGCTAGTTCGCCTAGCGGGAGTTATGAGCAGTTCTTC.

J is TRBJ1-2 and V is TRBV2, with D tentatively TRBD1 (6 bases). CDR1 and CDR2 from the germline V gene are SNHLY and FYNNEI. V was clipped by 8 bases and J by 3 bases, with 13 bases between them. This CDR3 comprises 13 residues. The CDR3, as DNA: TGTGCCAGCGGGAACCAGGGGTACTATGGCTACACCTTC. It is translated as CASGNQGYYGYTF.

The CDR3 region has the DNA TGCGCCAGCAGCCAGAGACAGGGTGAAGCTTTCTTT. Residues: CASSQRQGEAFF. J is TRBJ1-1 and V is TRBV4-1; 7 bases fit TRBD1. V shed 3 bases, J shed 7 bases, and the junction held 2 bases outside the gene matches. This CDR3 is 12 amino acids long. Germline-derived CDR1 and CDR2 are MGHRA and YSYEKL.

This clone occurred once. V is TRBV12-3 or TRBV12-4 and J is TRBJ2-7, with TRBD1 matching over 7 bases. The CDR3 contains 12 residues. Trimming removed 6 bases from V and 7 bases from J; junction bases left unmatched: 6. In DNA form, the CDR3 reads TGTGCCAGCAGCCTGAACAGGGGTGAGCAGTACTTC. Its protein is CASSLNRGEQYF.

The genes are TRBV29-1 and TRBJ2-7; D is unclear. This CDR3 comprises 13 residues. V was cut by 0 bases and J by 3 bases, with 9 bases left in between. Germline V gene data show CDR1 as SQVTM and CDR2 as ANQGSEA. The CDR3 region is CSVEDQKYYEQYF. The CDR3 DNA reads TGCAGCGTTGAAGATCAGAAGTACTACGAGCAGTACTTC.

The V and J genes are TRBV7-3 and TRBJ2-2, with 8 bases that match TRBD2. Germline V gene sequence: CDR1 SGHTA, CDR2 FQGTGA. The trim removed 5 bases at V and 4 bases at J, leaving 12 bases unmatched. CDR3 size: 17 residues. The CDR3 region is CASSLLGGSGSTGELFF. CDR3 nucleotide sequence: TGTGCCAGCAGCCTCCTCGGGGGGAGCGGGAGCACCGGGGAGCTGTTTTTT.

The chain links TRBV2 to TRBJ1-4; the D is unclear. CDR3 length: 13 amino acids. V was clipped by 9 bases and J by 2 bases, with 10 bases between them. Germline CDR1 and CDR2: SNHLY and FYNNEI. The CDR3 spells CASQLATNEKLFF. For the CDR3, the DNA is TGTGCCAGTCAACTAGCTACTAATGAAAAACTGTTTTTT. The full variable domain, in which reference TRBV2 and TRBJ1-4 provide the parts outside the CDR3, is EPEVTQTPSHQVTQMGQEVILRCVPISNHLYFYWYRQILGQKVEFLVSFYNNEISEKSEIFDDQFSVERPDGSNFTLKIRSTKLEDSAMYFCASQLATNEKLFFGSGTQLSVL.

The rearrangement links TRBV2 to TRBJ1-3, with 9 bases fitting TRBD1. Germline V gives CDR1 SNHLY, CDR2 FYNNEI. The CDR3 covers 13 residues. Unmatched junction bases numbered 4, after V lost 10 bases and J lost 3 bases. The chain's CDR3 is CAKGQGFGNTIYF. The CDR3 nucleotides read TGTGCCAAGGGACAGGGATTTGGAAACACCATATATTTT.

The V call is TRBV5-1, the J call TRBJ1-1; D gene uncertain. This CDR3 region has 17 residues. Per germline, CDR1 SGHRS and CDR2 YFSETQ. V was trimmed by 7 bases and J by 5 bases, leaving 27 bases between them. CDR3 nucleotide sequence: TGCGCCAGCGGCCCAGGAGGACCCGGAGGTATTTGGACTGAAGCTTTCTTT. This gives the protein CASGPGGPGGIWTEAFF.

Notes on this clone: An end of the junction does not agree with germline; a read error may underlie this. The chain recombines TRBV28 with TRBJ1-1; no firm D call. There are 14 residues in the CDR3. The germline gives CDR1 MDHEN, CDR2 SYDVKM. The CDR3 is CASSLWRGNSEAFF. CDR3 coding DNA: TGTGCCAGCAGTTTATGGCGCGGGAACTCTGAAGCTTTCTTT.

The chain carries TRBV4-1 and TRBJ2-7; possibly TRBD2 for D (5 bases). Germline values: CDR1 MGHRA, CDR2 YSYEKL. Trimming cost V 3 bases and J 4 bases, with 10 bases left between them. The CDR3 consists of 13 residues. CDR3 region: CASSQQGSYEQYF. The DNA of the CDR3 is TGCGCCAGCAGCCAGCAAGGGAGTTACGAGCAGTACTTC.

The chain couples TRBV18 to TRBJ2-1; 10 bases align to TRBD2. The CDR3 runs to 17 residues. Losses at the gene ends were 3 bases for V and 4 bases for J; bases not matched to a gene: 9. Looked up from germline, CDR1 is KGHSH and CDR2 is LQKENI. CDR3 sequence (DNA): TGTGCCAGCTCACCGAAAGTGGCTAGCGGGAGTTACAATGAGCAGTTCTTC. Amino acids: CASSPKVASGSYNEQFF.

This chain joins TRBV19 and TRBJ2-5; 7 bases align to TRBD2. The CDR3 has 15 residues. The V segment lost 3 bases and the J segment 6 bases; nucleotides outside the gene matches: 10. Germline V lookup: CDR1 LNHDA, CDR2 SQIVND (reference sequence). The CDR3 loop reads CASSMAGVFKQTQYF. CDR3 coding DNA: TGTGCCAGTAGTATGGCGGGGGTTTTCAAACAGACCCAGTACTTC.

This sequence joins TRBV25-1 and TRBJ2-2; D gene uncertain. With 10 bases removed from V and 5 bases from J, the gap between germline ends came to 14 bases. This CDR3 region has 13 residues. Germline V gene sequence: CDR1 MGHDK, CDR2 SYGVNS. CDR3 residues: CATARQPTGELFF. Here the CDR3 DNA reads TGTGCCACCGCCAGGCAACCGACCGGGGAGCTGTTTTTT.

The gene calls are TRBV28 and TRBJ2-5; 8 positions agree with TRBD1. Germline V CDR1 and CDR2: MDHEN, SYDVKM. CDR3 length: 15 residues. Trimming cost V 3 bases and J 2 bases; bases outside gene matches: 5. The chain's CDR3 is CASSFSGQAQETQYF. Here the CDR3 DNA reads TGTGCCAGCAGTTTCTCGGGACAGGCTCAAGAGACCCAGTACTTC.